This TCR beta chain was documented in a study of T cells after yellow fever vaccination (dated by TCRdb to about 2019). Broadly, across the study: The SMART-Seq v4 Ultra Low Input RNA kit was used to prepare libraries from fractions with low cell numbers. Two healthy male donors, one aged 18 to 29 and one aged 30 to 39 years, were included in the cohort. To track T-cell clones before and after primary and booster YFV17D yellow fever vaccination, bulk TCR alpha and beta repertoires were sequenced longitudinally. Blood was collected at multiple timepoints before and after primary and secondary immunization, and bulk PBMC replicates and cell subsets were isolated. What the study reported, not specific to this receptor: The secondary T-cell response was weaker than the primary response but faster, peaking on day 5 instead of day 15. FACS-sorted repertoires could contain abundant contaminating clonotypes from the bulk population, so computational filtering was required. A small fraction of clonotypes showed up in both the CD4 and CD8 compartments, probably as a result of convergent recombination. Because the study included only a couple of donors, the extent to which the findings can be generalized is limited. Most clones expanded after primary vaccination were re-detected after the booster (almost 98% of CD4 and 88% of CD8), suggesting broad memory maintenance.

What this sample's treatment or condition label stands for: live attenuated yellow fever vaccine strain. At each blood-draw timepoint, two biological replicates of bulk PBMCs were obtained. PBMCs were isolated from peripheral blood using a standard Ficoll-Paque protocol. RNA was extracted with TriZol from bulk PBMCs, CD4 and CD8 fractions, and dextramer-positive and dextramer-negative fractions. Germline trimming: 3 bases from V, 2 bases from J; junction bases outside gene matches: 7. The germline V gene encodes CDR1 MNHEY and CDR2 SVGEGT. The CDR3 sequence holds 16 residues, the cysteine and phenylalanine included. Here the CDR3 DNA is all that survives: 48 bases in frame from base 1. TCR cDNA was synthesized by 5'RACE template switching, which introduced a universal primer site and unique molecular identifiers. Priming for cDNA synthesis came from both the TCR alpha and TCR beta constant segments. Two PCR steps were used to amplify libraries, with sample barcodes and sequencing adapters being added in the second step. Sequencing of the libraries was done on either Illumina HiSeq 2500 (2x100 bp) or NovaSeq (2x150 bp). The original methods were these. MIGEC was used to demultiplex reads and collapse the reads into UMI consensus sequences, and MiXCR was used for V(D)J alignment. Using edgeR on replicate PBMC samples, clonotypes were called vaccine-responding if FDR was below 0.01 and the log2 fold change was above 5 up to day 15. CD4 or CD8 identity was assigned to each bulk clonotype according to whether the clonotype was present at higher abundance in the sequenced CD4 repertoire or the sequenced CD8 repertoire. TCRdb passed the public sequencing reads through fastp at Q25 and MiXCR, retaining productive beta sequences. Duplicate CDR3 protein sequences are folded into a single record with the most common DNA and genes. The V and J calls were determined by TCRdb, not by the authors. Counted in this sample were roughly 500,000 distinct CDR3 sequences; roughly 19% of them appeared once. The ten most abundant clones make up 13% to 15% of the sample.

Comments on this clonotype: This receptor's antigen is unknown. The input lacks base qualities; no much larger clone sits a single base away.

Rearrangement joined TRBV6-2 or TRBV6-3 to TRBJ2-7, and TRBD2 aligns with 10 junction nucleotides. The origin of this receptor is a man younger than 40 who received the YFV17D yellow fever vaccine. Source: PBMCs, taken 15 days after the yellow fever booster vaccination. The CDR3 is CASSYRSGRAAYEQYF. The nucleotides read TGTGCCAGCAGTTATCGCAGCGGGAGGGCCGCCTACGAGCAGTACTTC.